These T cell receptor beta chains were read from a single sample in a study of shared clonotypes between healthy human individuals. TCRdb's table, derived via immunoSEQ multiplex PCR, lists solely in-frame clones and lacks some. The table lists fewer than 1.6 million clones, less than 99% of them singletons. The sample was naive CD4+ T cells sorted from blood. The receptors shown here come from a man under 40 in good health. CDR3s include the opening cysteine and the closing phenylalanine or tryptophan. A D gene is named only where the DNA matches it firmly. Rows may omit the clone size; those that give it use once, few, many or a size class.

>-|TRBV29-1|-|TRBJ2-6
CSGGAGANVLTF
TGCAGCGGCGGGGCTGGGGCCAACGTCCTGACTTTC
>-|TRBV28|-|TRBJ2-7
CASRDSRWEQYF
TGTGCCAGCAGGGACAGCCGGTGGGAGCAGTACTTC
>once|TRBV6-5|-|TRBJ2-2
CASSSLGIPDTGELFF
TGTGCCAGCAGTTCCCTCGGGATACCGGACACCGGGGAGCTGTTTTTT
>-|TRBV21-1|-|TRBJ2-1
CASSKGSHQSYNEQFF
TGTGCCAGCAGCAAAGGATCACACCAATCCTACAATGAGCAGTTCTTC
>-|TRBV28|-|TRBJ2-1
CASSPRGYEQFF
TGTGCCAGCAGCCCCCGAGGGTATGAGCAGTTCTTC
>-|TRBV7-8|TRBD2|TRBJ2-7
CASSSGSGRPEQYF
TGTGCCAGCAGCTCAGGTAGCGGGAGACCCGAGCAGTACTTC
>-|TRBV7-9|-|TRBJ1-1
CASSSGQLGTEAFF
TGTGCCAGCAGCTCCGGACAACTTGGGACTGAAGCTTTCTTT
>-|TRBV18|-|TRBJ2-7
CASAPQGGGLEQYF
TGTGCCAGCGCACCACAGGGGGGGGGTCTGGAGCAGTACTTC
>-|TRBV5-8|TRBD1|TRBJ2-7
CASSRLAGTGVTEQYF
TGTGCCAGCAGTCGACTCGCCGGGACAGGGGTGACAGAGCAGTACTTC
>-|TRBV18|-|TRBJ2-7
CASSPLVQQYF
TGTGCCAGCTCACCGTTAGTCCAACAGTACTTC
>-|TRBV6-1|-|TRBJ1-2
CASRHARETNYGYTF
TGTGCCAGCAGACACGCTAGGGAGACGAACTATGGCTACACCTTC
>once|TRBV28|-|TRBJ1-5
CASSSQPQHF
TGTGCCAGCAGCTCCCAGCCCCAGCATTTT
>-|TRBV28|-|TRBJ1-2
CASSLSGGYTF
TGTGCCAGCAGTTTGAGCGGTGGCTACACCTTC
>-|TRBV2|TRBD1|TRBJ1-5
CASSDPTAGGGLHQPQHF
TGTGCCAGCAGTGACCCGACGGCAGGGGGAGGGTTACATCAGCCCCAGCATTTT
>-|TRBV28|TRBD1|TRBJ1-3
CASSRTGSSGNTIYF
TGTGCCAGCAGCCGGACAGGGAGCTCTGGAAACACCATATATTTT
>-|TRBV4-1|TRBD1|TRBJ2-2
CASSHQRQGASTGELFF
TGCGCCAGCAGCCACCAACGACAGGGGGCGAGCACCGGGGAGCTGTTTTTT
>-|TRBV5-1|-|TRBJ2-2
CASALENTGELFF
TGCGCCAGCGCGTTAGAGAACACCGGGGAGCTGTTTTTT
>-|TRBV11-2|-|TRBJ2-7
CASSLTTRSYEQYF
TGTGCCAGCAGCTTGACGACGAGATCCTACGAGCAGTACTTC
>-|TRBV7-6|-|TRBJ2-7
CASSSLAVAYEQYF
TGTGCCAGCAGCTCGCTAGCAGTTGCCTACGAGCAGTACTTC
>-|TRBV7-6|TRBD2|TRBJ2-1
CASSVAPGLASEQFF
TGTGCCAGCAGCGTAGCCCCGGGACTAGCGAGTGAGCAGTTCTTC
>-|TRBV9|TRBD2|TRBJ2-7
CASSVGIAGDYEQYF
TGTGCCAGCAGCGTAGGAATAGCGGGAGACTACGAGCAGTACTTC
>-|TRBV5-4|TRBD1|TRBJ1-4
CASSPDRGQEKLFF
TGTGCCAGCAGCCCGGACAGGGGTCAGGAAAAACTGTTTTTT
>-|TRBV10-3|-|TRBJ2-5
CAICEGQGETQYF
TGTGCCATCTGCGAGGGGCAGGGGGAGACCCAGTACTTC
>-|TRBV1|-|TRBJ1-5
CTSSQDMRGQPQHF
TGCACCAGCAGCCAAGACATGAGGGGCCAGCCCCAGCATTTT
>once|TRBV11-2|TRBD2|TRBJ2-1
CASSSPIAGGSYNEQFF
TGTGCCAGCAGCTCACCAATAGCGGGAGGGTCCTACAATGAGCAGTTCTTC
>once|TRBV28|-|TRBJ2-5
CASRGTPETQYF
TGTGCCAGCAGGGGGACCCCGGAGACCCAGTACTTC
>-|TRBV5-1|-|TRBJ1-4
CASSPGLANEKLFF
TGCGCCAGCAGCCCGGGGTTGGCTAATGAAAAACTGTTTTTT
>-|TRBV5-6|TRBD1|TRBJ2-7
CASSSGTGTYEQYF
TGTGCCAGCAGCTCAGGGACAGGAACCTACGAGCAGTACTTC
>-|TRBV28|TRBD2|TRBJ2-7
CASSASGRGYEQYF
TGTGCCAGCAGTGCTAGCGGGAGAGGCTACGAGCAGTACTTC